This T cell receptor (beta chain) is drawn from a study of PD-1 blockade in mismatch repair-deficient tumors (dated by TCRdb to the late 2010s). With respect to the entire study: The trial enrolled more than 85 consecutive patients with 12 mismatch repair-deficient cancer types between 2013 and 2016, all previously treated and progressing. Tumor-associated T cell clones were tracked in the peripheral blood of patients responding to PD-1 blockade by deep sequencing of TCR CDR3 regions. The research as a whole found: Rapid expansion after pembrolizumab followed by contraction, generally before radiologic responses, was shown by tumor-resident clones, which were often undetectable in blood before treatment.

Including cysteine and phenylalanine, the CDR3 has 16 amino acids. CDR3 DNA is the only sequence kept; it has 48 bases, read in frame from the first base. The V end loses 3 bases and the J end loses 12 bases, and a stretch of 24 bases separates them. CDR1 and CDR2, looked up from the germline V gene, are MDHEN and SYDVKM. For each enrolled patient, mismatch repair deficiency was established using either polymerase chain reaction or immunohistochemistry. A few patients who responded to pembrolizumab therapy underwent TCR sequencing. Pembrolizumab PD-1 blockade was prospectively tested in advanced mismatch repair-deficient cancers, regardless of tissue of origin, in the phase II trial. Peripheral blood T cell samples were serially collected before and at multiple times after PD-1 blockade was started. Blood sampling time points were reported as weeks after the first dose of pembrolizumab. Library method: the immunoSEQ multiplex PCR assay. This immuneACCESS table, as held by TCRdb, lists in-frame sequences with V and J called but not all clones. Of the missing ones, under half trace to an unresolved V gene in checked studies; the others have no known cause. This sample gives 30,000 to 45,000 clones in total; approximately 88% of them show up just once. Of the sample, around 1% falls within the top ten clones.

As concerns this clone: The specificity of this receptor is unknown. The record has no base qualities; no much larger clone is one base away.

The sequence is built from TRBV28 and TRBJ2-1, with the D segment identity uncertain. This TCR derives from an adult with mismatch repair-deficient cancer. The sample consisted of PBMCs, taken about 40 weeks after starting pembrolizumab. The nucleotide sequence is TGTGCCAGCAGTTTCGCGGTAATGGTTTTGGTAGACGGGCAGTTCTTC. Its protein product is CASSFAVMVLVDGQFF. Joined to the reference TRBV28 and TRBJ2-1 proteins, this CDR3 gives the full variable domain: DVKVTQSSRYLVKRTGEKVFLECVQDMDHENMFWYRQDPGLGLRLIYFSYDVKMKEKGDIPEGYSVSREKKERFSLILESASTNQTSMYLCASSFAVMVLVDGQFFGPGTRLTVL.